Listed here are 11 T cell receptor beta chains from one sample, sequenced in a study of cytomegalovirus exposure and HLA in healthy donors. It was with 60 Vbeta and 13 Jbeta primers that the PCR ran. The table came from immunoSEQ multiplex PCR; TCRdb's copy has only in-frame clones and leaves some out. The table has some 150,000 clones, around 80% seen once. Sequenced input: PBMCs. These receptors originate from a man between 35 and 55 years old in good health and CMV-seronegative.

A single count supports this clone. The CDR3 loop is CASSTGHGAIGYTF. The CDR3 nucleotides are TGTGCCAGTAGTACCGGACATGGGGCGATTGGCTACACCTTC. The chain has TRBV19 and TRBJ1-2; a weak D match, TRBD1 (5 bases). V lost 4 bases and J 7 bases, leaving 16 bases between the germline ends. This CDR3 region has 14 residues. CDR1 and CDR2 (germline): LNHDA, SQIVND (reference sequence).

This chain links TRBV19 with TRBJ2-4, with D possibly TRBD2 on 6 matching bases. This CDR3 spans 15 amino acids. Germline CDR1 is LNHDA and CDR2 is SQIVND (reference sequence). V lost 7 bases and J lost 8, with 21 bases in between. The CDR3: CASTLSDRPGDIQYF. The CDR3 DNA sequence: TGTGCCAGTACCTTATCAGACAGACCGGGAGACATTCAGTACTTC. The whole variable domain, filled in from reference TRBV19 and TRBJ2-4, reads DGGITQSPKYLFRKEGQNVTLSCEQNLNHDAMYWYRQDPGQGLRLIYYSQIVNDFQKGDIAEGYSVSREKKESFPLTVTSAQKNPTAFYLCASTLSDRPGDIQYFGAGTRLSVL.

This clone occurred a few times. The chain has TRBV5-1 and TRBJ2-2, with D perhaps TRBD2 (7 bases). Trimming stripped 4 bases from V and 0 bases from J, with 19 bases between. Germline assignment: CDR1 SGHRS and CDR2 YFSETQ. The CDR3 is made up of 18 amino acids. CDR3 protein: CASSPGGRVSTNTGELFF. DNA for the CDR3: TGCGCCAGCAGCCCGGGGGGCCGTGTCTCAACGAACACCGGGGAGCTGTTTTTT.

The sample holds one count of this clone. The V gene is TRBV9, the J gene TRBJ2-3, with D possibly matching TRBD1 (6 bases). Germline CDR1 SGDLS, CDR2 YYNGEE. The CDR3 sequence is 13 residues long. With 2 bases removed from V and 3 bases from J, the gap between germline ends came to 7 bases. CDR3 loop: CASSVQGTDTQYF. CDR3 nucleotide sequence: TGTGCCAGCAGCGTGCAGGGGACAGATACGCAGTATTTT.

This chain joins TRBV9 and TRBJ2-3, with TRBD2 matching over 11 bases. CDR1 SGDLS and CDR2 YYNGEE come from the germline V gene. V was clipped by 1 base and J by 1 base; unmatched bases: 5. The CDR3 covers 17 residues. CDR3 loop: CASSVYALAGGTDTQYF. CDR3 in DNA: TGTGCCAGCAGCGTATACGCACTAGCGGGGGGCACAGATACGCAGTATTTT.

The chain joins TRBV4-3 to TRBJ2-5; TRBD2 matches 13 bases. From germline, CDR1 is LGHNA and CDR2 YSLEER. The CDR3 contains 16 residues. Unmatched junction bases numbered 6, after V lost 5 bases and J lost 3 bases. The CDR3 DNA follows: TGCGCCAGCAGCGAAACCGGGACTAGCGGGGAAGAGACCCAGTACTTC. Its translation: CASSETGTSGEETQYF.

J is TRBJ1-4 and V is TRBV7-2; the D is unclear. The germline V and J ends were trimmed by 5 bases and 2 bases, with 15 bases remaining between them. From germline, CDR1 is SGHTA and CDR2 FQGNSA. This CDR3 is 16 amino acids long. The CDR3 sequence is CASSARTRSTNEKLFF. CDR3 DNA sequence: TGTGCCAGCAGCGCCCGCACGCGGTCTACTAATGAAAAACTGTTTTTT.

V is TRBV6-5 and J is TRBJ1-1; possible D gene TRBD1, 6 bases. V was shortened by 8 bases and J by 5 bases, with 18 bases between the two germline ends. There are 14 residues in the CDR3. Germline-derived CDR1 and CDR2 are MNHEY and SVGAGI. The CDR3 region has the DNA TGTGCCAGCGCCGAAGGGGGTCGGAAGACTGAAGCTTTCTTT. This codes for CASAEGGRKTEAFF.

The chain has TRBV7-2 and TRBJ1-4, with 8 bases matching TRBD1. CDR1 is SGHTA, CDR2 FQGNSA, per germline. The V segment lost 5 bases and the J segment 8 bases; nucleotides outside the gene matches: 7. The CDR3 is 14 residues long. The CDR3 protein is CASSPDRASEKLFF. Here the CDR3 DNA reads TGTGCCAGCAGCCCGGACAGGGCGAGCGAAAAACTGTTTTTT.

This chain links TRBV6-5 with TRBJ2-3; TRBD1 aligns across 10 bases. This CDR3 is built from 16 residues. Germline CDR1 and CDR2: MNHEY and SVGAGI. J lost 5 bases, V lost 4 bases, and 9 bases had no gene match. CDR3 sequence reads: CASSLGQGEQLDTQYF. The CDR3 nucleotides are TGTGCCAGCAGTTTAGGACAGGGGGAACAATTAGATACGCAGTATTTT.

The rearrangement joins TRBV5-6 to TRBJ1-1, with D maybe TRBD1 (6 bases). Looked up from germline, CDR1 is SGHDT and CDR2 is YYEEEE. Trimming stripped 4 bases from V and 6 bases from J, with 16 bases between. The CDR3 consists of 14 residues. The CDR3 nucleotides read TGTGCCAGCAGCGCAGACAGGCAGGTTCCTGAAGCTTTCTTT. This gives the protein CASSADRQVPEAFF.